This T cell receptor (beta chain) was sequenced in a study of beta chain features in type 1 diabetes. Study information: When patients were set against healthy donors, age, gender and cell yields were similar.

On this clone: The antigen is unknown.

The isolated RNA, all of it, was reverse transcribed, so expressed TCRB transcripts were what got sequenced. The protocol was immunoSEQ multiplex PCR, while the TCRdb copy is restricted to in-frame clones and leaves out a portion. Here the sample spans around 690,000 clones, around 12% being singletons. Populations isolated by sorting all had purity greater than 95%. Whole-study findings and limits: In type 1 diabetes patients, VDJ junctions had fewer insertions; deletions at these junctions were more frequent. The study found moderately but significantly shorter TCRB CDR3s in all four CD4+ subsets of Type 1 diabetes patients. It was possible that PCR favored shorter templates, equally so in patients and controls.

The sequencing input was naive CD4+ T cells from blood. The sequence derives from a man younger than 45 with type 1 diabetes.

The CDR3 sequence: CASDQGTLSSGNTIYF. The CDR3 coding sequence is TGTGCCAGCGATCAGGGGACCCTCTCCTCTGGAAACACCATATATTTT. The rearrangement joins TRBV7-9 to TRBJ1-3; a possible D gene is TRBD1 (6 bases). This CDR3 has 16 residues. CDR1 and CDR2 (germline): SEHNR, FQNEAQ (reference sequence). V lost 8 bases and J 0 bases, leaving 17 bases between the germline ends.